This T cell receptor (beta chain) was profiled in a study of T-cell reconstitution after alpha-beta-depleted transplantation in children. Whole-study results and caveats: Several hundred expanded graft clones reportedly were the source of alpha-beta T cells about two months after transplant. Diversity of TCRbeta at day 60 was high in some patients, arising from surviving recipient T cells and thymic progenitors. Newly produced T cells mostly accounted for T-cell counts and diversity one year post-transplant.

Preparation of the TCRbeta library was carried out with unique molecular identifiers. TCRdb itself ran the PCR reads through MiXCR, one entry per CDR3 protein. The sample shows almost 500,000 distinct CDR3 sequences, more than 9% of them seen only once. A word on this clonotype: Its antigen is undetermined.

The ends lost 0 bases at V and 10 bases at J; junction bases unmatched: 2. CDR3 size: 14 residues. Germline values: CDR1 SGHTA, CDR2 FQGNSA. The clonotype originates from a child aged 2 to 9 with inherited bone marrow failure, due to receive a stem cell transplant. This chain links TRBV7-2 with TRBJ1-6; 8 bases agree with TRBD1. Sequences were derived from PBMCs, sampled before TCRalphabeta/CD19-depleted stem cell transplant. The CDR3 nucleotides read TGTGCCAGCAGCTTAGCGACAGGGGCCTCACCCCTCCACTTT. It yields the protein CASSLATGASPLHF.